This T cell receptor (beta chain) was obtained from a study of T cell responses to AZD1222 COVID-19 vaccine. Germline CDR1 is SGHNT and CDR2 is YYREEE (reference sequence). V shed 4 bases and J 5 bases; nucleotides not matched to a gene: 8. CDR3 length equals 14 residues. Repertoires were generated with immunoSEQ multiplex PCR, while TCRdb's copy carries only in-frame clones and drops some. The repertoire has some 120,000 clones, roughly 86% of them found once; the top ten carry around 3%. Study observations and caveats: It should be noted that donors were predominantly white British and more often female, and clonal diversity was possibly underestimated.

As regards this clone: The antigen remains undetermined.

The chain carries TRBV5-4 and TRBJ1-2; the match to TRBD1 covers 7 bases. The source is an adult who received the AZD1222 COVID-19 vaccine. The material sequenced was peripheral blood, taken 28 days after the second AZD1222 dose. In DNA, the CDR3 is TGTGCCAGCAGCAGAGAGGGGGCGAGGTATGGCTACACCTTC. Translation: CASSREGARYGYTF.